This is a list of T cell receptor beta chains from one sample in a study of blood T cell repertoires in COVID-19. Sequencing was performed with immunoSEQ multiplex PCR; in TCRdb, only in-frame clones are kept and a portion is missing. Among 70,000 to 90,000 clones listed, approximately 80% were seen once. Sequenced input: peripheral blood. The origin of the receptors is a man aged 70-80 years with acute or convalescent COVID-19. The CDR3 runs from the conserved cysteine through the conserved F or W. Each record gives: clone size, V gene, D gene, J gene, CDR3 protein, CDR3 DNA. A D gene is named only where the DNA matches it firmly. Not every row has a clone size; where given, it reads once, few, many or a size class.

few,TRBV28,TRBD1,TRBJ2-3,CASSLLSRGPQIAQYF,TGTGCCAGCAGTTTATTGTCTAGGGGGCCCCAGATTGCGCAGTATTTT
-,TRBV6-2/TRBV6-3,TRBD2,TRBJ2-2,CASSALLAGNTGELFF,TGTGCCAGCAGCGCCCTCCTAGCGGGGAACACCGGGGAGCTGTTTTTT
-,TRBV10-2,TRBD2,TRBJ2-3,CASSERVGGGADTQYF,TGCGCCAGCAGTGAGAGGGTCGGCGGGGGGGCAGATACGCAGTATTTT
-,TRBV2,-,TRBJ1-1,CASSDSSRLNTEAFF,TGTGCCAGCAGTGACTCCTCTAGACTGAACACTGAAGCTTTCTTT
few,TRBV15,TRBD2,TRBJ2-1,CATSRDSDSWEGEQFF,TGTGCCACCAGCAGAGATTCAGACAGCTGGGAGGGTGAGCAGTTCTTC
few,TRBV12-3/TRBV12-4,TRBD1,TRBJ1-1,CASSRTGYTEAFF,TGTGCCAGCAGTAGGACAGGATACACTGAAGCTTTCTTT
-,TRBV4-1,TRBD2,TRBJ2-5,CASSQVLAGGQETQYF,TGCGCCAGCAGCCAAGTTCTAGCGGGGGGGCAAGAGACCCAGTACTTC
-,TRBV5-1,-,TRBJ1-2,CASSFWPGYTF,TGCGCCAGCAGCTTCTGGCCTGGCTACACCTTC
-,TRBV28,TRBD2,TRBJ2-1,CASSAGGNNEQFF,TGTGCCAGCAGCGCGGGGGGCAACAATGAGCAGTTCTTC
few,TRBV5-1,-,TRBJ2-3,CASSLVGAGTDTQYF,TGCGCCAGCAGCTTGGTGGGGGCTGGCACAGATACGCAGTATTTT
-,TRBV19,-,TRBJ1-5,CASTRGTLGQPQHF,TGTGCCAGTACCCGAGGGACACTAGGTCAGCCCCAGCATTTT
-,TRBV12-3/TRBV12-4,TRBD2,TRBJ2-2,CASSAAGAGELFF,TGTGCCAGCAGCGCCGCGGGGGCCGGGGAGCTGTTTTTT
-,TRBV18,-,TRBJ2-5,CASSPRGKSETQYF,TGTGCCAGCTCACCAAGGGGCAAGTCGGAGACCCAGTACTTC
-,TRBV7-2,-,TRBJ2-6,CASSSSSGANVLTF,TGTGCCAGCAGCTCCTCTTCTGGGGCCAACGTCCTGACTTTC
-,TRBV2,-,TRBJ1-3,CASSERDISGNTIYF,TGTGCCAGCAGTGAGCGAGACATCTCTGGAAACACCATATATTTT
-,TRBV19,TRBD1,TRBJ2-2,CASSIGNRGTGELFF,TGTGCCAGTAGTATAGGGAACAGGGGCACCGGGGAGCTGTTTTTT
-,TRBV19,-,TRBJ1-5,CASSKEALLNQPQHF,TGTGCCAGTAGTAAGGAGGCACTACTTAATCAGCCCCAGCATTTT
-,TRBV20-1,-,TRBJ1-6,CSVSQGGPLHF,TGCAGTGTCTCACAGGGCGGTCCCCTCCACTTT
once,TRBV18,TRBD2,TRBJ2-3,CASSPPSAGAGTDTQYF,TGTGCCAGCTCACCTCCCTCAGCGGGGGCCGGCACAGATACGCAGTATTTT
-,TRBV19,TRBD1,TRBJ1-2,CASNTGALMLNGYTF,TGTGCCAGCAACACAGGGGCTCTTATGCTGAATGGCTACACCTTC
-,TRBV18,TRBD1,TRBJ2-3,CASSPQGAGDTQYF,TGTGCCAGCTCACCACAGGGGGCGGGAGATACGCAGTATTTT
-,TRBV7-8,TRBD1,TRBJ2-7,CASSSGTGAREQYF,TGTGCCAGCAGCTCGGGGACAGGGGCTCGTGAGCAGTACTTC
-,TRBV18,TRBD2,TRBJ2-3,CASSQAGGSADTQYF,TGTGCCAGCTCACAAGCGGGGGGGAGTGCAGATACGCAGTATTTT
-,TRBV19,TRBD2,TRBJ2-3,CASSPASGSGDTQYF,TGTGCCAGTAGTCCCGCTAGCGGATCAGGGGATACGCAGTATTTT
-,TRBV5-1,TRBD1,TRBJ1-3,CASSADRVGPSGNTIYF,TGCGCCAGCAGCGCGGACAGGGTAGGGCCCAGTGGAAACACCATATATTTT
-,TRBV7-3,-,TRBJ2-7,CASSVDGGWSYEQYF,TGTGCCAGCAGCGTAGACGGGGGTTGGTCCTACGAGCAGTACTTC
-,TRBV14,TRBD1,TRBJ1-1,CASRPTTGGFWTEAFF,TGTGCCAGCAGACCCACTACAGGGGGCTTTTGGACTGAAGCTTTCTTT
-,TRBV19,-,TRBJ1-1,CASSEGPNTEAFF,TGTGCCAGTAGCGAGGGTCCGAACACTGAAGCTTTCTTT
few,TRBV5-8,TRBD1,TRBJ1-1,CASSLSPGGRRAFF,TGTGCCAGCAGCCTGAGCCCAGGGGGCCGTCGAGCTTTCTTT
few,TRBV28,-,TRBJ2-1,CASSVGLNNEQFF,TGTGCCAGCAGTGTCGGACTGAACAATGAGCAGTTCTTC
-,TRBV14,TRBD1,TRBJ2-6,CASSPGQGALSGANVLTF,TGTGCCAGCAGCCCGGGACAGGGGGCGCTCTCTGGGGCCAACGTCCTGACTTTC
-,TRBV7-2,TRBD1,TRBJ1-5,CASSGTANQPQHF,TGTGCCAGCAGCGGGACAGCTAATCAGCCCCAGCATTTT
many,TRBV10-2,TRBD2,TRBJ2-1,CASTLTSANNEQFF,TGCGCCAGCACTTTGACTAGCGCAAACAATGAGCAGTTCTTC
-,TRBV10-3,-,TRBJ1-5,CAISEYGGQPQHF,TGTGCCATCAGTGAGTATGGCGGGCAGCCCCAGCATTTT
-,TRBV14,TRBD2,TRBJ2-1,CASSQVLAGSYNEQFF,TGTGCCAGCAGCCAGGTACTAGCGGGGTCCTACAATGAGCAGTTCTTC
once,TRBV18,TRBD2,TRBJ2-2,CASSPLGRGTTGELFF,TGTGCCAGCTCACCACTTGGGCGGGGGACCACCGGGGAGCTGTTTTTT
-,TRBV24-1,-,TRBJ1-5,CATSDSSNQPQHF,TGTGCCACCAGTGACTCTTCTAATCAGCCCCAGCATTTT
-,TRBV9,-,TRBJ1-6,CASSVLDGGGNSPLHF,TGTGCCAGCAGCGTACTCGATGGAGGAGGGAATTCACCCCTCCACTTT
-,TRBV28,-,TRBJ1-2,CASSFPGNYGYTF,TGTGCCAGCAGTTTTCCGGGGAACTATGGCTACACCTTC
-,TRBV18,-,TRBJ2-2,CASSPTSSVGELFF,TGTGCCAGCTCACCAACATCCTCCGTCGGGGAGCTGTTTTTT
-,TRBV15,TRBD1,TRBJ2-1,CATSRGQGRNNEQFF,TGTGCCACCAGCAGAGGACAGGGTCGGAACAATGAGCAGTTCTTC
-,TRBV3-1/TRBV3-2,TRBD1,TRBJ2-2,CASSQETGGHTGELFF,TGTGCCAGCAGCCAGGAGACAGGGGGCCACACCGGGGAGCTGTTTTTT
-,TRBV19,-,TRBJ1-2,CASLPGRVPDYGYTF,TGTGCCAGTCTCCCTGGGAGGGTCCCGGACTATGGCTACACCTTC
-,TRBV9,-,TRBJ2-2,CASSVGGYGELFF,TGTGCCAGCAGCGTAGGAGGGTACGGGGAGCTGTTTTTT
-,TRBV15,TRBD1,TRBJ1-6,CATSIYRGETSPLHF,TGTGCCACCAGCATCTACAGGGGGGAGACCTCACCCCTCCACTTT
-,TRBV3-1/TRBV3-2,-,TRBJ1-1,CASSPSAVSEAFF,TGTGCCAGCAGCCCCTCTGCGGTCTCTGAAGCTTTCTTT
-,TRBV20-1,TRBD1,TRBJ1-4,CSASRTGGGREKLFF,TGCAGTGCTAGTCGCACAGGGGGCGGTCGGGAAAAACTGTTTTTT
-,TRBV11-2,-,TRBJ2-1,CASSLDGGNEQFF,TGTGCCAGCAGCTTAGATGGGGGGAATGAGCAGTTCTTC
-,TRBV18,TRBD1,TRBJ1-2,CASSPRDRGGYTF,TGTGCCAGCTCACCGAGGGACAGGGGTGGCTACACCTTC
-,TRBV15,-,TRBJ2-1,CATSRVPTENEQFF,TGTGCCACCAGCAGAGTCCCCACGGAGAATGAGCAGTTCTTC